The sequence of this T cell receptor beta chain was determined in a study of T-cell memory formation after mild COVID-19. Findings and limits, study-wide: Several responding clones turned up in pre-infection memory, indicating that cross-reactive memory may have taken part.

Germline V gives CDR1 SGDLS, CDR2 YYNGEE. The CDR3 totals 15 residues. V dropped 4 bases and J dropped 5; count of bases not matched to a gene: 8. This clonotype showed up just a few times. Its antigen is undetermined. cDNA libraries for TCR alpha and TCR beta, carrying sample barcodes and UMIs, came from 5'RACE with constant-segment primers. TCRdb redid the calling of the 5' RACE reads with MiXCR, one entry per CDR3 protein. Among about 350,000 distinct CDR3 sequences listed, around 27% were seen once. The rearrangement links TRBV9 to TRBJ2-7; 11 bases agree with TRBD2. This sequence originates from an adult woman who had mild COVID-19 (a few samples of this study predate the infection). Cell type and time point are not known. Material: PBMCs or a T cell subset sorted from them (not recorded which). The CDR3 coding sequence is TGTGCCAGCAGCCCTGGGACTAGCGGAGCCCACGAGCAGTACTTC. It yields the protein CASSPGTSGAHEQYF.